The entry below describes one T cell receptor (beta chain). What antigen it recognizes has not been identified. There are no base qualities to consult, and no much larger clone falls within one base. The sample is drawn from a study of blood T cell repertoires in COVID-19 (dated by TCRdb to between 2020 and 2021). The study in broad terms: Collaborator samples came from the United States, Italy and Spain and covered acute and convalescent phases of COVID-19. The material from the prospective study consisted of cDNA or gDNA derived from T cells, B-cell-depleted T cells, or PBMCs. Deeply sampled blood TCRbeta repertoires from subjects exposed to, actively infected with, or recovered from COVID-19 were included in the dataset. The repertoires were released in a freely available public database meant as a resource for research on the immune response to SARS-CoV-2. Samples were obtained from the ongoing ImmuneRACE study (first 160 participants) and from 1,254 subjects provided by 6 global collaborators. Nearly every sample came with metadata listing a de-identified subject ID, COVID-19 status, age in years and sex. Where available, HLA class I and class II types were taken from metadata supplied by the sample provider and were not determined by assay-based typing. The research as a whole found: How much clinical and demographic metadata was included differed by source and by participant, and the metadata was provided uncurated.

Counted from cysteine to phenylalanine, this CDR3 has 12 amino acids. Just CDR3 DNA is preserved here, 36 bases in frame from base 1. V sheds 2 bases and J sheds 6 bases, leaving 8 bases between their ends. CDR1 and CDR2 are read off the germline V gene as MNHEY and SVGEGT. The collaborating institutions used their own protocols to collect whole blood in K2EDTA tubes. Collaborator samples were shipped for TCRbeta analysis as frozen whole blood, isolated PBMCs, or DNA extracted from either sample type. The immunoSEQ Assay, a bias-controlled multiplex PCR, was used to amplify TCRbeta CDR3 regions from genomic DNA. The study's processing was this. Nucleated cell counts per sample were estimated from amplification of reference gene primers within the assay. Sequence reads were collapsed and filtered to measure the absolute abundance of every unique TCRbeta CDR3 rearrangement. Productive Simpson clonality was computed per sample as the square root of Simpson's diversity index over productive rearrangements. In its TCRdb copy, this immuneACCESS table keeps in-frame sequences only and misses some clones. Where compared with another copy, unresolved V genes explain less than half of these, and the others have no known cause. V and J calls and clone size follow that table, whereas D and trimming were derived from the DNA. The sample includes over 100,000 clones, with roughly 87% observed a single time. Clones ranked in the top ten supply around 2% of the sample.

Material: peripheral blood. The sequence was obtained from a man aged 50 or older with active COVID-19. This chain joins TRBV6-2 or TRBV6-3 to TRBJ2-7, with an unclear D gene assignment. The base sequence is TGTGCCAGCAGTTACCTACTCGGCGAGCAGTACTTC. This codes for CASSYLLGEQYF.